This T cell receptor (beta chain) was obtained from a study of spatial heterogeneity in lung cancer. As for the study in general: Those follow-up PBMC samples that were available underwent sequencing, at a median interval of approximately 22 months following resection.

The V and J ends lost 4 bases and 4 bases, in that order; junction bases with no gene match: 2. Germline CDR1 and CDR2: SGHTA and FQGNSA. CDR3 size: 13 residues. In the library, each TCR cDNA molecule bore its own unique molecular identifier. TCRdb processed the 5' RACE reads anew with MiXCR; each CDR3 protein has one entry. The sample lists 85,000 to 100,000 distinct CDR3 sequences; approximately 20% were seen once. Indicated time point: blood at routine non-recurrence follow-up after resection. No cell sorting; template was whole RNA from tumor, lung tissue or PBMC. Sequenced material: PBMCs, taken at follow-up. The receptor's source is a male donor with early-stage non-small cell lung cancer. J is TRBJ2-7 and V is TRBV7-2; 9 bases line up with TRBD1. In DNA form, the CDR3 reads TGTGCCAGCAGCTCAGGGACAGGGTACGAGCAGTACGTC. Protein: CASSSGTGYEQYV.